A selection of T cell receptor beta chains follows, all from one sample in a study of blood T cell repertoires in COVID-19. Clones were sequenced by immunoSEQ multiplex PCR, and TCRdb holds only the in-frame ones, with some missing. Of around 320,000 clones in the sample, around nine tenths were seen once. Material for sequencing was PBMCs or T cells enriched from blood (not recorded which). These receptors all stem from a woman in her forties or fifties who had been exposed to COVID-19. Both conserved end residues are trimmed from each CDR3.

TRBV7-2	TRBJ2-7	ASSLLSGAYEQY
TRBV27	TRBJ2-7	ASSKRQGTYEQY
TRBV3-1/TRBV3-2	TRBJ1-1	ASSRPLNTEAF
TRBV19	TRBJ1-5	AVGDRHYSNQPQH
TRBV5-4	TRBJ2-3	ASKNIDRPSTDTQY
TRBV18	TRBJ2-7	ASSGNREISNEQY
TRBV11-3	TRBJ2-6	ASSLSGTGANVLT
TRBV28	TRBJ1-4	ASRKQGDGEKLF
TRBV2	TRBJ2-3	ASSLLITDTQY
TRBV6-1	TRBJ2-3	ASSEALLAGGTDTQY
TRBV28	TRBJ2-2	ASILGQNTGELF
TRBV19	TRBJ2-3	ASKKAESTDTQY
TRBV12-5	TRBJ1-2	ASGLVYTGTANYGYT
TRBV5-1	TRBJ2-5	ASLSTGQGTEETQY
TRBV30	TRBJ2-7	AWSGQSTKQY
TRBV3-1/TRBV3-2	TRBJ1-1	ASSYLSQSEAF
TRBV6-5	TRBJ1-5	ATSATGGNQPQH
TRBV15	TRBJ1-6	ATADYRTDNSPLH
TRBV10-3	TRBJ2-3	AISESKAGGTPRTDTQY
TRBV3-1/TRBV3-2	TRBJ1-4	ASARGPANEKLF
TRBV29-1	TRBJ2-3	SVGRGSGRTDTQY
TRBV11-2	TRBJ1-1	ASTATVNTEAF
TRBV5-6	TRBJ1-6	ASSLGTENNSPLH
TRBV5-1	TRBJ1-1	ASSYDRVAEAF
TRBV15	TRBJ2-1	ATEVSSYNEQF
TRBV9	TRBJ1-3	ASSVAPTFGNTIY
TRBV4-1	TRBJ2-5	ASSQAGGETQY
TRBV28	TRBJ2-3	ASSPPGGRTDTQY
TRBV5-1	TRBJ2-1	ASSLAQPSGGEQF
TRBV27	TRBJ2-1	ATTPTGLNEQF
TRBV11-2	TRBJ2-3	ASSTGGGIDTQY
TRBV4-2	TRBJ2-3	ASSQRGGADADTQY
TRBV27	TRBJ1-1	ASTGMGTEAF
TRBV10-2	TRBJ2-7	ASFPGVSTKQY
TRBV6-2/TRBV6-3	TRBJ1-6	ASSPAKRTGTSYNSPLH
TRBV29-1	TRBJ1-1	SVESGPLSAGGWTEAF
TRBV5-1	TRBJ2-7	ASSKDRAHEQY
TRBV18	TRBJ2-7	ASSNRDRVYEQY
TRBV19	TRBJ1-5	ASRGGGTSNQPQH
TRBV6-2/TRBV6-3	TRBJ2-1	ASSYPRGQVYNEQF